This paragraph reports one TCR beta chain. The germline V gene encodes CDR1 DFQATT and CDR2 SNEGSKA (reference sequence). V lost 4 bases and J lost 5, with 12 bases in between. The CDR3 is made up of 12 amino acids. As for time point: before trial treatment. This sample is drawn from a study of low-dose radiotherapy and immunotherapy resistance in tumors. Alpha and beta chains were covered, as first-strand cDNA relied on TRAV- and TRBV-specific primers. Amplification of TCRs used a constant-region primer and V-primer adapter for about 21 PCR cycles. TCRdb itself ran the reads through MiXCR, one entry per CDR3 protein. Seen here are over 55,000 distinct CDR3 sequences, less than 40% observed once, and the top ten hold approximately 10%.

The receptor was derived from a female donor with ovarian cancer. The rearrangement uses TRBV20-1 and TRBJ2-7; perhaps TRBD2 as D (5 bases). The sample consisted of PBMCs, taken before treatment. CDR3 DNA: TGCAGTGCTATGGGAACGGGGAACGAGCAGTACTTC. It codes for CSAMGTGNEQYF.